The 28 T cell receptor beta chains below were found in one sample sequenced in a study of CD8 T cells in Susac syndrome (dated by TCRdb to 2018 to 2020). Libraries were prepared through the immunoSEQ multiplex PCR assay. RNA was extracted using the RNeasy kit, and about 0.5 to 1 ug of the RNA was reverse transcribed with random hexamers. TCRdb passed the public sequencing reads through fastp at Q25 and MiXCR, retaining productive beta sequences. Rows with a matching CDR3 protein are joined into one entry that keeps the most common DNA and genes. The sample contains under 550,000 distinct CDR3 sequences, 75% to 90% of them found a single time. Of the sample, roughly 0.1% is held by the ten largest clones. The sample consisted of CD8+ T cells from PBMCs. These receptors were collected from a human donor with multiple sclerosis.

This chain joins TRBV6-5 and TRBJ1-2, with D unresolved. V lost 6 bases and J lost 4, with 15 bases in between. Germline-derived CDR1 and CDR2 are MNHEY and SVGAGI. This CDR3 comprises 14 residues. The CDR3 sequence: CASRPHREVYGYTF. In DNA, the CDR3 is TGTGCCAGCAGGCCTCATAGGGAGGTCTATGGCTACACCTTC.

V usage is TRBV18 and J usage is TRBJ2-1, with D hard to call. CDR3 length: 13 amino acids. Trimming left V 2 bases short and J 8 bases short, with 10 bases between. CDR1 and CDR2 (germline): KGHSH, LQKENI. Here the CDR3 reads CASSPIEEDEQFF. CDR3 coding DNA: TGTGCCAGCTCACCAATCGAAGAAGATGAGCAGTTCTTC.

The V gene is TRBV2, the J gene TRBJ2-7, with 8 positions matching TRBD2. V was pared by 6 bases and J by 3 bases, with 7 bases of the junction left unmatched. CDR3 length: 14 residues. Germline lookup yields CDR1 SNHLY and CDR2 FYNNEI. CDR3 protein: CASSASGRSYEQYF. The DNA of the CDR3 is TGTGCCAGCAGCGCGAGCGGGAGAAGCTACGAGCAGTACTTC.

This chain joins TRBV4-1 and TRBJ1-2, with D possibly being TRBD1 (5 bases). Between the trimmed V and J ends, which lost 5 bases and 9 bases, there was a span of 13 bases. Looked up from germline, CDR1 is MGHRA and CDR2 is YSYEKL. The CDR3 covers 12 residues. CDR3 loop: CASSSGAVRYTF. The CDR3, as DNA: TGCGCCAGCAGCTCTGGGGCGGTTCGCTACACCTTC.

The CDR3 is CASSLSRGGGAGDTQYF. Written as DNA, the CDR3 is TGCGCCAGCAGCCTCAGTCGAGGCGGGGGGGCGGGAGATACGCAGTATTTT. The rearrangement links TRBV4-1 to TRBJ2-3; 9 bases align to TRBD2. In germline, CDR1 is MGHRA, CDR2 YSYEKL. V shed 4 bases and J 5 bases; nucleotides not matched to a gene: 13. This CDR3 region has 17 residues.

The chain combines TRBV7-2 with TRBJ2-7, with D hard to call. This CDR3 is 13 amino acids long. In germline, CDR1 is SGHTA, CDR2 FQGNSA. V lost 3 bases to trimming and J lost 5 bases, with 11 bases between them. This CDR3 is CASSFTRVHEQYF. The CDR3 DNA reads TGTGCCAGCAGCTTCACCCGGGTCCACGAGCAGTACTTC.

The V and J genes are TRBV19 and TRBJ2-6; D gene ambiguous. Germline V gene lookup returns CDR1 LNHDA and CDR2 SQIVND (reference sequence). V dropped 3 bases and J dropped 2 bases, with 8 bases sitting between them. The CDR3 covers 15 residues. The CDR3 bases are TGTGCCAGTAGTATTAACACGGCTGGGGCCAACGTCCTGACTTTC. Translating it yields CASSINTAGANVLTF. Full variable domain (missing parts from reference TRBV19 and TRBJ2-6): DGGITQSPKYLFRKEGQNVTLSCEQNLNHDAMYWYRQDPGQGLRLIYYSQIVNDFQKGDIAEGYSVSREKKESFPLTVTSAQKNPTAFYLCASSINTAGANVLTFGAGSRLTVL.

The chain has TRBV11-2 and TRBJ2-7, with 7 nucleotides matching TRBD2. V was pared by 4 bases and J by 2 bases, with 8 bases of the junction left unmatched. The CDR3 covers 15 residues. Germline CDR1 reads SGHAT; CDR2 reads FQNNGV. The CDR3 loop is CASSSEAGNAYEQYF. The CDR3 DNA sequence: TGTGCCAGCAGCTCCGAAGCGGGGAACGCCTACGAGCAGTACTTC.

V and J are TRBV18 and TRBJ1-1; 7 bases fit TRBD1. The CDR3 spans 15 residues. From germline, CDR1 is KGHSH and CDR2 LQKENI. Losses at the gene ends were 4 bases for V and 3 bases for J; bases not matched to a gene: 8. The CDR3 reads CASSLGDREDTEAFF. The DNA of the CDR3 is TGTGCCAGCTCACTGGGAGACAGGGAGGACACTGAAGCTTTCTTT. The whole variable domain, remainder taken from reference TRBV18 and TRBJ1-1, is NAGVMQNPRHLVRRRGQEARLRCSPMKGHSHVYWYRQLPEEGLKFMVYLQKENIIDESGMPKERFSAEFPKEGPSILRIQQVVRGDSAAYFCASSLGDREDTEAFFGQGTRLTVV.

This rearrangement joins TRBV30 to TRBJ1-6; D not resolved. The CDR3 extends over 12 amino acids. V was cut by 1 base and J by 9 bases, with 7 bases left in between. CDR1 is GTSNPN and CDR2 is SVGIG in the germline V gene (reference sequence). As DNA, the CDR3 is TGTGCCTGGAGTGAGGTAGTTTCACCCCTCCACTTT. Its protein is CAWSEVVSPLHF.

This chain uses TRBV11-2 with TRBJ2-7; D not resolved. CDR1 and CDR2 from the germline V gene are SGHAT and FQNNGV. Trimming removed 4 bases from V and 2 bases from J, with 15 bases in between. The CDR3 has 15 residues. CDR3 amino acids: CASSSSSDGAYEQYF. Written as DNA, the CDR3 is TGTGCCAGCAGCTCCTCGTCGGACGGAGCCTACGAGCAGTACTTC.

CDR3 residues: CASSIDRWEPQHF. CDR3 coding DNA: TGTGCCAGTAGTATAGATCGTTGGGAGCCCCAGCATTTT. J is TRBJ1-5 and V is TRBV19; the D is unclear. The V gene's germline CDR1 is LNHDA and CDR2 SQIVND (reference sequence). The CDR3 is 13 residues long. V was trimmed by 0 bases and J by 8 bases, leaving 8 bases between them. Full variable domain (outside the CDR3, taken from reference TRBV19 and TRBJ1-5): DGGITQSPKYLFRKEGQNVTLSCEQNLNHDAMYWYRQDPGQGLRLIYYSQIVNDFQKGDIAEGYSVSREKKESFPLTVTSAQKNPTAFYLCASSIDRWEPQHFGDGTRLSIL.

The V gene is TRBV12-3 or TRBV12-4, the J gene TRBJ1-2; maybe TRBD1 (5 bases). Between the trimmed V and J ends, which lost 5 bases and 5 bases, there was a span of 12 bases. This CDR3 comprises 13 residues. CDR3 DNA: TGTGCCAGCAGTCCAACGGCAGGGTATGGCTACACCTTC. This codes for CASSPTAGYGYTF.

The V gene is TRBV29-1, the J gene TRBJ2-1, with 8 bases fitting TRBD2. The germline V gene has CDR1 SQVTM and CDR2 ANQGSEA. J lost 5 bases, V lost 1 base, and 4 bases had no gene match. There are 14 residues in the CDR3. The CDR3 coding sequence is TGCAGCGTTGAAGGGGTAGCGGGGAACAATGAGCAGTTCTTC. Its translation: CSVEGVAGNNEQFF.

This rearrangement joins TRBV10-3 to TRBJ2-7, with 7 bases that match TRBD1. Trimming at V came to 5 bases and at J to 0 bases, leaving 7 bases not matched to a gene. CDR3 length: 15 residues. CDR1 is ENHRY, CDR2 SYGVKD, per germline. The CDR3 DNA follows: TGTGCCATCAGTACCGGGACAGAGAGCTCCTACGAGCAGTACTTC. It yields the protein CAISTGTESSYEQYF.

This chain links TRBV30 with TRBJ1-1; D gene ambiguous. The germline CDR1 and CDR2 sequences are GTSNPN and SVGIG (reference sequence). This CDR3 region has 11 residues. V gave up 3 bases and J gave up 8 bases, with 10 bases separating them. The CDR3 bases are TGTGCCTGGAGCTTGGCAGACGAAGCTTTCTTT. This gives the protein CAWSLADEAFF.

This sequence joins TRBV6-6 and TRBJ2-5; 8 bases are shared with TRBD1. The CDR3 is 15 amino acids. V was clipped by 2 bases and J by 5 bases; unmatched bases: 7. The germline V gene encodes CDR1 MNHNY and CDR2 SVGAGI (reference sequence). The CDR3 coding sequence is TGTGCCAGCAGTTACCTGGACAGGGCGGCCGAGACCCAGTACTTC. Translated, it gives CASSYLDRAAETQYF.

There are a few counts of this clonotype. This chain links TRBV7-2 with TRBJ2-3, with D hard to call. Germline CDR1 is SGHTA and CDR2 is FQGNSA. The CDR3 loop spans 14 amino acids. The V end was cut by 3 bases, the J end by 2 bases, with 9 bases between. CDR3 DNA: TGTGCCAGCAGCTTTACATTCTTCACAGATACGCAGTATTTT. Protein: CASSFTFFTDTQYF.

The rearrangement uses TRBV27 and TRBJ2-1, with TRBD1 matching 9 bases. Per the germline V gene, CDR1 is MNHEY and CDR2 is SMNVEV (reference sequence). This CDR3 comprises 16 residues. The V gene end was trimmed by 5 bases and the J gene end by 7 bases; junction bases not matched to a gene: 12. This CDR3 is CASSLSGQGMGNEQFF. The CDR3 nucleotides read TGTGCCAGCAGTCTTTCCGGACAGGGGATGGGGAATGAGCAGTTCTTC.

This clonotype was recorded a few times. The CDR3 DNA follows: TGTGCCATCACCGGGGGACTAGCCTTCGGGTACGAGCAGTACTTC. Translating gives CAITGGLAFGYEQYF. The J gene is TRBJ2-7, the V gene TRBV10-3; 9 bases align to TRBD2. There are 15 residues in the CDR3. Losses at the gene ends were 7 bases for V and 4 bases for J; bases not matched to a gene: 11. CDR1 and CDR2 from the germline V gene are ENHRY and SYGVKD.

The chain uses TRBV7-9 and TRBJ2-1; 7 bases are shared with TRBD2. The germline V gene has CDR1 SEHNR and CDR2 FQNEAQ (reference sequence). The V and J ends lost 1 base and 10 bases, in that order; junction bases with no gene match: 16. The CDR3 is made up of 17 amino acids. The CDR3 DNA is TGTGCCAGCAGCTTAGTCGTGAGCGGGACTCGAGGACGCGAGCAGTTCTTC. Amino acids: CASSLVVSGTRGREQFF.

This chain joins TRBV5-6 and TRBJ2-1; possible D gene TRBD1, 5 bases. The germline gives CDR1 SGHDT, CDR2 YYEEEE. The V end lost 2 bases, the J end lost 8 bases, and 11 bases lay between the germline ends. This CDR3 is built from 13 residues. The CDR3: CASSLGALDEQFF. As DNA, the CDR3 is TGTGCCAGCAGCTTAGGGGCGTTGGATGAGCAGTTCTTC.

The CDR3, as DNA: TGTGCCTGGAGTGTACGAGCGGGGGACGAAGAGCAGTTCTTC. This codes for CAWSVRAGDEEQFF. The chain employs TRBV30 and TRBJ2-1, with 8 nucleotides matching TRBD2. CDR1 is GTSNPN, CDR2 SVGIG, per germline (reference sequence). The V and J ends lost 0 bases and 10 bases, in that order; junction bases with no gene match: 8. This CDR3 has 14 residues.

This clonotype was seen just once. The chain uses TRBV21-1 and TRBJ2-3. TRBV21-1 corresponds to a pseudogene. CDR3 size: 19 residues. CDR3 sequence: CASSKVVDQDLSSTDTQYF. The CDR3 nucleotides read TGTGCCAGCAGCAAAGTCGTAGACCAGGATCTATCTAGCACAGATACGCAGTATTTT.

This chain joins TRBV27 and TRBJ1-3; 7 bases map to TRBD1. CDR1 MNHEY and CDR2 SMNVEV come from the germline V gene (reference sequence). The V segment lost 2 bases and the J segment 5 bases; nucleotides outside the gene matches: 6. This CDR3 is 15 amino acids long. The chain's CDR3 is CASSLIGTDRNTIYF. DNA of the CDR3: TGTGCCAGCAGTTTAATCGGGACAGACAGAAACACCATATATTTT.

The V call is TRBV7-9, the J call TRBJ2-1; D is ambiguous. The germline CDR1 and CDR2 sequences are SEHNR and FQNEAQ (reference sequence). The CDR3 is 14 residues long. V gave up 7 bases and J gave up 6 bases, with 16 bases separating them. CDR3 amino acids: CASTSWSKGNEQFF. The CDR3 DNA reads as TGTGCCAGCACATCCTGGAGCAAGGGCAATGAGCAGTTCTTC.

A remark on this clonotype: The germline gene is not matched at one end of the junction; a read error may be the cause. The J gene is TRBJ1-5, the V gene TRBV4-1; the D gene is possibly TRBD1 (6 bases). Looked up from germline, CDR1 is MGHRA and CDR2 is YSYEKL. The CDR3 length is 14 residues. CDR3 region: CAGSQGQRNQPQHF. CDR3 in DNA: TGCGCCGGCAGCCAAGGACAGCGCAATCAGCCCCAGCATTTT.

The V call is TRBV2, the J call TRBJ2-1; D is ambiguous. V gave up 2 bases and J gave up 0 bases, with 8 bases separating them. CDR1 SNHLY and CDR2 FYNNEI come from the germline V gene. CDR3 length equals 15 residues. CDR3 region: CASSEKGNSYNEQFF. CDR3 in DNA: TGTGCCAGCAGTGAAAAAGGGAACTCCTACAATGAGCAGTTCTTC.